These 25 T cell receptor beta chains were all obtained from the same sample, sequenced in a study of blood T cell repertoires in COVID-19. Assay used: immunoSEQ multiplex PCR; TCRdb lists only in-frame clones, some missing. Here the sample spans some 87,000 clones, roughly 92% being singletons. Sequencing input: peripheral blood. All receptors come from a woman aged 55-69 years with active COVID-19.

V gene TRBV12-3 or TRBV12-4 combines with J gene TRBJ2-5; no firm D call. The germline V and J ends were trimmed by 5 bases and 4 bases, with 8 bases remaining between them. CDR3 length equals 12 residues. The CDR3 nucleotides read TGTGCCAGCAGTCCCACGAGAGAGACCCAGTACTTC. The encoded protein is CASSPTRETQYF.

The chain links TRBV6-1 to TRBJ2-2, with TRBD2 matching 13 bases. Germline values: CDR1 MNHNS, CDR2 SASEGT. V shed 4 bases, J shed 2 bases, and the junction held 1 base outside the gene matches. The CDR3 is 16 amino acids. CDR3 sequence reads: CASSGGLAGNTGELFF. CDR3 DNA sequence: TGTGCCAGCAGTGGGGGACTAGCGGGAAACACCGGGGAGCTGTTTTTT.

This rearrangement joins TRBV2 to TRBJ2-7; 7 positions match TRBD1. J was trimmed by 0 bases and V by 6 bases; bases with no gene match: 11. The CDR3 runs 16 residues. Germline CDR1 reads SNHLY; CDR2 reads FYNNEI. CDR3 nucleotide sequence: TGTGCCAGCAGACGACAGGGAAGTTCACTCTCCTACGAGCAGTACTTC. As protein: CASRRQGSSLSYEQYF.

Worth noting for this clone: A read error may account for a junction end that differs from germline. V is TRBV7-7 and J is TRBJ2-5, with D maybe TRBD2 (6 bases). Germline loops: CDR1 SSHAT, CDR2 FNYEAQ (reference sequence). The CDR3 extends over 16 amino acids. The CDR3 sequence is CASSLVMAGRQETQYF. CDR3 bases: TGTGCTAGCAGCTTAGTGATGGCGGGGAGACAAGAGACCCAGTACTTC.

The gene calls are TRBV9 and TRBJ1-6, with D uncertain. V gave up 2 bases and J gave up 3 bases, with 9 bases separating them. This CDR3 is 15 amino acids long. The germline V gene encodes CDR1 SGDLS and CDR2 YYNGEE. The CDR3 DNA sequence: TGTGCCAGCAGCGTTATAGATAGCTATAATTCACCCCTCCACTTT. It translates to CASSVIDSYNSPLHF. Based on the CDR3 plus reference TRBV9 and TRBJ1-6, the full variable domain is DSGVTQTPKHLITATGQRVTLRCSPRSGDLSVYWYQQSLDQGLQFLIQYYNGEERAKGNILERFSAQQFPDLHSELNLSSLELGDSALYFCASSVIDSYNSPLHFGNGTRLTVT.

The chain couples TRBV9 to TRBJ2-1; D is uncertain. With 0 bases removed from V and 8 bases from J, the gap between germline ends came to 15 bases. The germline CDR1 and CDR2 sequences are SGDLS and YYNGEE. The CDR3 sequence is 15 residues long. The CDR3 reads CASSVAPLLSDEQFF. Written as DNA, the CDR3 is TGTGCCAGCAGCGTAGCGCCACTCCTCTCCGATGAGCAGTTCTTC.

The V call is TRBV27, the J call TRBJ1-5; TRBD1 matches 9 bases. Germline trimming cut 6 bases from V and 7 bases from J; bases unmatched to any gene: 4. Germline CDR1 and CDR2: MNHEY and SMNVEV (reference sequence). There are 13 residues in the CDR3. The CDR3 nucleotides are TGTGCCAGCAGGGGACAGGGCGGGCAGCCCCAGCATTTT. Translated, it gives CASRGQGGQPQHF.

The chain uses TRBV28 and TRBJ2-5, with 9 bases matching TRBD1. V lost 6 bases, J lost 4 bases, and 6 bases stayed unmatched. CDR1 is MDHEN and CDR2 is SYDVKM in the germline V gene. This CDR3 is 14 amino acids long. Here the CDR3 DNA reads TGTGCCAGCAGCCGTGGACAGGGGCGAGAGACCCAGTACTTC. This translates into CASSRGQGRETQYF.

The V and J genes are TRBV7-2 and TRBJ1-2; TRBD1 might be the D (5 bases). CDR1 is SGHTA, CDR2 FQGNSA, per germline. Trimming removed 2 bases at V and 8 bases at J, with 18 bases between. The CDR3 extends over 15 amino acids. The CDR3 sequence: CASSLNIGQGIGYTF. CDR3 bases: TGTGCCAGCAGCTTAAATATCGGGCAGGGAATAGGCTACACCTTC.

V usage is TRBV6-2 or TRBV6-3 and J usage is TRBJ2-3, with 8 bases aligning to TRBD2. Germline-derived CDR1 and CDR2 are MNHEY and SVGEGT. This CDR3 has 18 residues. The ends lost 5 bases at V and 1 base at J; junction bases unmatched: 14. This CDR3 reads CASSRPSPGGLGTDTQYF. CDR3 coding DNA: TGTGCCAGCAGTAGACCATCCCCGGGGGGGCTAGGCACAGATACGCAGTATTTT.

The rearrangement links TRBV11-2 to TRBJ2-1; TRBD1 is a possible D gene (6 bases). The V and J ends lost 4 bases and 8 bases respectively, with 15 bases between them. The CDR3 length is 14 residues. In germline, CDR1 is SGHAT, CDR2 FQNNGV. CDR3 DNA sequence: TGTGCCAGCAGCTCGAGGACAGCCCACTATGAGCAGTTCTTC. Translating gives CASSSRTAHYEQFF.

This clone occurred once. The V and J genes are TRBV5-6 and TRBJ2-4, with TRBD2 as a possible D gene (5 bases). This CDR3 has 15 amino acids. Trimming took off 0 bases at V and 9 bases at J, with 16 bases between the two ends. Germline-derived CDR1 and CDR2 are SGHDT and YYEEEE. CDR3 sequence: CASSLGARFGGIQYF. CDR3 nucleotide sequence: TGTGCCAGCAGCTTGGGGGCCCGGTTCGGAGGCATTCAGTACTTC.

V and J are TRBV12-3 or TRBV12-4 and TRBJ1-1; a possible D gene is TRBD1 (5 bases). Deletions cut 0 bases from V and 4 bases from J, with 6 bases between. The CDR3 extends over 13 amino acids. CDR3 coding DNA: TGTGCCAGCAGTTTAGCTGGGGCCACTGAAGCTTTCTTT. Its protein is CASSLAGATEAFF.

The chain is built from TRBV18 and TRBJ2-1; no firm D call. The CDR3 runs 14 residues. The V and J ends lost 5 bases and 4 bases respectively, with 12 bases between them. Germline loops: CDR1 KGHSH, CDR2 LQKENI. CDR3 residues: CASSESSEYNEQFF. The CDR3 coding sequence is TGTGCCAGCTCAGAATCGAGCGAGTACAATGAGCAGTTCTTC. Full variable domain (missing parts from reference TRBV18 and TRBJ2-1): NAGVMQNPRHLVRRRGQEARLRCSPMKGHSHVYWYRQLPEEGLKFMVYLQKENIIDESGMPKERFSAEFPKEGPSILRIQQVVRGDSAAYFCASSESSEYNEQFFGPGTRLTVL.

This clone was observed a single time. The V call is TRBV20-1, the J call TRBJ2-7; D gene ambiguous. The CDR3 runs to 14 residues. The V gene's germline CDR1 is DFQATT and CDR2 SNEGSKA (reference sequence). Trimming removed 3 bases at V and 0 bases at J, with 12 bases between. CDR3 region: CSASLTRSSYEQYF. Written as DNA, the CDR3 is TGCAGTGCTAGTCTTACCCGGAGCTCCTACGAGCAGTACTTC.

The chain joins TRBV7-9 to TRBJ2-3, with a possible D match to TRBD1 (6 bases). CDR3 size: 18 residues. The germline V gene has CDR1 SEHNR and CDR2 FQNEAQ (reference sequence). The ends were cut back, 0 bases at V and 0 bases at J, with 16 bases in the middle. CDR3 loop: CASSLAEWYRVSTDTQYF. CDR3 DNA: TGTGCCAGCAGCTTAGCGGAGTGGTACAGGGTTAGCACAGATACGCAGTATTTT.

In nucleotides, the CDR3 is TGTGCTAGTGGTTTGAACAGCTACGAGCAGTACTTC. Translating gives CASGLNSYEQYF. The rearrangement uses TRBV12-5 and TRBJ2-7; D not resolved. Trimming took off 2 bases at V and 3 bases at J, with 5 bases between the two ends. Germline CDR1 reads LGHNT; CDR2 reads FRNRAP. CDR3 length: 12 amino acids. Looking up the rest from reference TRBV12-5 and TRBJ2-7 gives the full variable domain: DARVTQTPRHKVTEMGQEVTMRCQPILGHNTVFWYRQTMMQGLELLAYFRNRAPLDDSGMPKDRFSAEMPDATLATLKIQPSEPRDSAVYFCASGLNSYEQYFGPGTRLTVT.

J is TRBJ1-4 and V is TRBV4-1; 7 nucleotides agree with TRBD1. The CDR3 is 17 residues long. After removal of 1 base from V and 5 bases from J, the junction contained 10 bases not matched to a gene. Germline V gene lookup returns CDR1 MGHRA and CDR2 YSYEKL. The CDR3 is CASSQGLGGSSNEKLFF. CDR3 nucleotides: TGCGCCAGCAGCCAAGGCTTAGGGGGCTCCTCAAATGAAAAACTGTTTTTT.

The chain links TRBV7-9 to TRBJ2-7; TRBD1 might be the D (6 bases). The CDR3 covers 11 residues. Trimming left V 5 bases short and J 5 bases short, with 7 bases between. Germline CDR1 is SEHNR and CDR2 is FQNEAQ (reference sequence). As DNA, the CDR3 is TGTGCCAGCAGCCGGGACAACGAGCAGTACTTC. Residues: CASSRDNEQYF.

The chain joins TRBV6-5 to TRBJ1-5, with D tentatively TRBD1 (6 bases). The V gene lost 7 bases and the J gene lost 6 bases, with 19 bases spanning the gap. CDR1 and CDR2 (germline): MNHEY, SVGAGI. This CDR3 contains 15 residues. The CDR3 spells CASTRDIGVAQPQHF. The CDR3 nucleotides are TGTGCCAGCACCCGGGACATAGGGGTAGCTCAGCCCCAGCATTTT.

This CDR3 is CASSSGGQALKNEQFF. The CDR3 region has the DNA TGTGCCAGCAGCTCCGGAGGACAGGCCCTGAAGAATGAGCAGTTCTTC. The chain joins TRBV3-1 (or the pseudogene TRBV3-2) to TRBJ2-1, with 7 bases fitting TRBD1. CDR1 is LGHDT, CDR2 YNNKEL, per germline (reference sequence). The trim removed 5 bases at V and 7 bases at J, leaving 14 bases unmatched. The CDR3 is made up of 16 amino acids.

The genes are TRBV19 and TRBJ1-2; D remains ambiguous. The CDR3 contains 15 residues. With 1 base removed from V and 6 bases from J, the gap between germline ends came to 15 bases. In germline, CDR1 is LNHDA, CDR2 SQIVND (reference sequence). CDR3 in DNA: TGTGCCAGTAGTATAGTAGGCCTCCGACGGGATGGCTACACCTTC. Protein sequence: CASSIVGLRRDGYTF.

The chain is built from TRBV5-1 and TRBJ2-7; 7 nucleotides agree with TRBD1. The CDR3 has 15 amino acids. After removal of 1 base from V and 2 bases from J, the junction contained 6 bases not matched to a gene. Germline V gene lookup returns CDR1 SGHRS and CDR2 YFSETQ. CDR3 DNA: TGCGCCAGCAGCTTGTCTTTAGACAGGGCCTACGAGCAGTACTTC. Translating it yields CASSLSLDRAYEQYF. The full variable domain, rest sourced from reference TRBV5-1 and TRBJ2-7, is KAGVTQTPRYLIKTRGQQVTLSCSPISGHRSVSWYQQTPGQGLQFLFEYFSETQRNKGNFPGRFSGRQFSNSRSEMNVSTLELGDSALYLCASSLSLDRAYEQYFGPGTRLTVT.

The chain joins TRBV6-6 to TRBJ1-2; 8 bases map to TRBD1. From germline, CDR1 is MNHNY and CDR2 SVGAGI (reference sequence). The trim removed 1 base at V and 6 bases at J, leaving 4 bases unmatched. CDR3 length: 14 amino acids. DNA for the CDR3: TGTGCCAGCAGTTACTTGACAGGGGATAATGGCTACACCTTC. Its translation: CASSYLTGDNGYTF.

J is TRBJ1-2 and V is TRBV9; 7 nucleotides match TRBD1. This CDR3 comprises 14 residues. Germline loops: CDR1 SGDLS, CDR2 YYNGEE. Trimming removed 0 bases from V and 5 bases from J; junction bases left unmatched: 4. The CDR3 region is CASSVGTGEYGYTF. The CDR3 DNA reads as TGTGCCAGCAGCGTAGGCACAGGGGAGTATGGCTACACCTTC.